This T cell receptor beta chain comes out of a study of cytomegalovirus exposure and HLA in healthy donors. Of note for this clone: What it recognizes is unknown.

13 Jbeta primers and 60 Vbeta primers were used for the PCR. The protocol was immunoSEQ multiplex PCR, while the TCRdb copy is restricted to in-frame clones and leaves out a portion. Of 100,000 to 150,000 clones in the sample, approximately 78% were seen once. Study observations and caveats: Among donors in an Asian-associated ancestry cluster, a later analysis reportedly found fewer N-insertions than the roughly 700-donor mean.

Source material: PBMCs. The receptor's source is a man aged 25-45 years in good health and CMV-seropositive.

The CDR3, as DNA: TGCGCCAGCAGCCTGGGGACTAGCGGGAGAAAGGAGACCCAGTACTTC. Translating it yields CASSLGTSGRKETQYF. This chain joins TRBV5-1 and TRBJ2-5, with 14 bases aligning to TRBD2. This CDR3 spans 16 amino acids. The germline CDR1 and CDR2 sequences are SGHRS and YFSETQ. The V segment lost 4 bases and the J segment 5 bases; nucleotides outside the gene matches: 7. Complete variable domain (other parts from reference TRBV5-1 and TRBJ2-5): KAGVTQTPRYLIKTRGQQVTLSCSPISGHRSVSWYQQTPGQGLQFLFEYFSETQRNKGNFPGRFSGRQFSNSRSEMNVSTLELGDSALYLCASSLGTSGRKETQYFGPGTRLLVL.